The 12 T cell receptor beta chains below were found in one sample sequenced in a study of blood T cell repertoires in COVID-19. Some clones are missing from TCRdb's copy, which holds only in-frame ones; the method was immunoSEQ multiplex PCR. The sample holds almost 70,000 clones, under 85% seen once. The sample comprised peripheral blood. These receptors came from a man between 60 and 75 years old with acute or convalescent COVID-19.

V and J are TRBV5-1 and TRBJ2-5, with TRBD2 identical over 7 bases. Germline V lookup: CDR1 SGHRS, CDR2 YFSETQ. CDR3 length: 15 amino acids. Unmatched junction bases numbered 9, after V lost 3 bases and J lost 4 bases. CDR3: CASSSLGEGPETQYF. The DNA of the CDR3 is TGCGCCAGCAGCTCCCTTGGGGAGGGCCCAGAGACCCAGTACTTC.

This chain joins TRBV5-8 and TRBJ1-1, with 8 bases that match TRBD1. In germline, CDR1 is SGHTS, CDR2 YDEGEE. V was clipped by 1 base and J by 4 bases; unmatched bases: 3. This CDR3 has 14 residues. For the CDR3, the DNA is TGTGCCAGCAGCTTGAATGACAGGGGCACTGAAGCTTTCTTT. This encodes CASSLNDRGTEAFF.

The chain recombines TRBV6-6 with TRBJ1-2; 10 bases line up with TRBD1. Germline V gives CDR1 MNHNY, CDR2 SVGAGI (reference sequence). The CDR3 has 16 residues. J lost 5 bases, V lost 6 bases, and 12 bases had no gene match. The CDR3 reads CASSPGVDRGQYGYTF. DNA for the CDR3: TGTGCCAGCAGCCCGGGTGTAGACAGGGGGCAATATGGCTACACCTTC.

CDR3 bases: TGTGCCTGGAACCGGGACTCCTATGGCTACACCTTC. This translates into CAWNRDSYGYTF. This rearrangement joins TRBV30 to TRBJ1-2; tentative D call: TRBD1 (5 bases). The CDR3 runs 12 residues. Germline V gene data show CDR1 as GTSNPN and CDR2 as SVGIG (reference sequence). With 4 bases removed from V and 4 bases from J, the gap between germline ends came to 10 bases.

The J gene is TRBJ1-3, the V gene TRBV3-1 (or the pseudogene TRBV3-2); D not resolved. This CDR3 is built from 15 residues. Deletions cut 4 bases from V and 0 bases from J, with 10 bases between. Per the germline V gene, CDR1 is LGHDT and CDR2 is YNNKEL (reference sequence). The CDR3 spells CASSRNSFSGNTIYF. The CDR3 DNA reads TGTGCCAGCAGCCGCAACAGTTTCTCTGGAAACACCATATATTTT.

V gene TRBV5-1 combines with J gene TRBJ2-4, with 9 positions matching TRBD1. V lost 8 bases to trimming and J lost 0 bases; unmatched junction nucleotides: 15. The V gene's germline CDR1 is SGHRS and CDR2 YFSETQ. The CDR3 loop spans 18 amino acids. CDR3 nucleotides: TGCGCCAGGACCGTGGGGACAGGGAAATTCGAAGCCAAAAACATTCAGTACTTC. Residues: CARTVGTGKFEAKNIQYF.

V is TRBV2 and J is TRBJ2-7; 11 positions agree with TRBD1. V trimming: 5 bases; J trimming: 3 bases; junction bases outside the gene matches: 3. The V gene's germline CDR1 is SNHLY and CDR2 FYNNEI. The CDR3 is 14 residues long. CDR3 bases: TGTGCCAGCAGTTGGACAGGGGGCGGCTACGAGCAGTACTTC. Translated, it gives CASSWTGGGYEQYF.

The rearrangement uses TRBV7-2 and TRBJ1-1; D is possibly TRBD1 (5 bases). Germline V CDR1 and CDR2: SGHTA, FQGNSA. The V end was cut by 1 base, the J end by 1 base, with 10 bases between. CDR3 length equals 15 residues. The CDR3 loop is CASSLEAGPNTEAFF. The DNA of the CDR3 is TGTGCCAGCAGCTTAGAGGCAGGGCCGAACACTGAAGCTTTCTTT.

The chain combines TRBV7-6 with TRBJ2-2, with 7 bases matching TRBD1. V shed 4 bases and J 2 bases; nucleotides not matched to a gene: 7. The length of the CDR3 is 16 residues. CDR1 is SGHVS and CDR2 is FNYEAQ in the germline V gene. In DNA, the CDR3 is TGTGCCAGCAGCTCCGCAGGGGGTTTTAACACCGGGGAGCTGTTTTTT. It specifies CASSSAGGFNTGELFF.

This chain joins TRBV10-2 and TRBJ1-4; TRBD1 might be the D (6 bases). The germline CDR1 and CDR2 sequences are WSHSY and SAAADI. This CDR3 has 17 amino acids. Trimming stripped 0 bases from V and 5 bases from J, with 16 bases between. DNA for the CDR3: TGCGCCAGCAGTGAGTCCAGGACAGCAGCACGCAATGAAAAACTGTTTTTT. This translates into CASSESRTAARNEKLFF.

The J gene is TRBJ1-3, the V gene TRBV7-2; D remains unclear. CDR3 length: 15 amino acids. V was trimmed by 4 bases and J by 0 bases, leaving 10 bases between them. The germline V gene has CDR1 SGHTA and CDR2 FQGNSA. The CDR3 DNA reads as TGTGCCAGCAGCTCACAGTCCTTCTCTGGAAACACCATATATTTT. Protein sequence: CASSSQSFSGNTIYF. Combining the CDR3 with reference TRBV7-2 and TRBJ1-3 gives the whole variable domain GAGVSQSPSNKVTEKGKDVELRCDPISGHTALYWYRQSLGQGLEFLIYFQGNSAPDKSGLPSDRFSAERTGGSVSTLTIQRTQQEDSAVYLCASSSQSFSGNTIYFGEGSWLTVV.

The V and J genes are TRBV5-1 and TRBJ2-3, with TRBD1 matching over 9 bases. The CDR3 is 15 residues long. Germline V gene data show CDR1 as SGHRS and CDR2 as YFSETQ. The V and J ends lost 3 bases and 2 bases, in that order; junction bases with no gene match: 4. This chain's CDR3 is CASSSRDRDTDTQYF. The CDR3 region has the DNA TGCGCCAGCAGCTCCCGGGACAGGGACACAGATACGCAGTATTTT.